This T cell receptor beta chain stems from a study of blood T cell repertoires in COVID-19. Study-wide background: The United States, Italy and Spain provided the acute and convalescent COVID-19 samples. PBMCs, B-cell-depleted T cells, or T cells were the source of the cDNA or gDNA that made up the material.

Original data processing: Using reference gene primer amplification, nucleated cell counts were estimated. Only in-frame clones appear in the TCRdb table, and some are missing; sequencing was by immunoSEQ multiplex PCR. V, J and clone size derive from that table, while D and trimming were established from the DNA sequence. The table records 150,000 to 200,000 clones, around 85% of them present only once. The sequence was obtained from a human donor with acute or convalescent COVID-19. The donor label of this sample is uncertain. Sequencing input: peripheral blood.

CDR3: CASSATGAAGSYNSPLHF. Here the CDR3 DNA reads TGTGCCAGCAGCGCTACAGGGGCCGCAGGATCCTATAATTCACCCCTCCACTTT. J is TRBJ1-6 and V is TRBV9; 7 bases are a match to TRBD1. The V segment lost 3 bases and the J segment 1 base; nucleotides outside the gene matches: 10. Germline V gives CDR1 SGDLS, CDR2 YYNGEE. The CDR3 spans 18 residues.